One T cell receptor (beta chain) is described in this entry. The germline V gene has CDR1 SEHNR and CDR2 FQNEAQ (reference sequence). The V and J ends lost 3 bases and 4 bases, in that order; junction bases with no gene match: 7. CDR3 length equals 15 residues. The sample is drawn from a study of control samples from healthy donors and cancer patients. Assay: immunoSEQ multiplex PCR; the TCRdb copy retains only in-frame clones and omits some. The sample lists over 150,000 clones; about 94% were seen once. The V and J genes are TRBV7-9 and TRBJ2-3, with TRBD2 identical over 7 bases. The sequenced sample was blood. This receptor was taken from a man aged 40-50 years in good health. CDR3 sequence (DNA): TGTGCCAGCAGCTTCCCGGGGGGTGAAGCAGATACGCAGTATTTT. This translates into CASSFPGGEADTQYF.